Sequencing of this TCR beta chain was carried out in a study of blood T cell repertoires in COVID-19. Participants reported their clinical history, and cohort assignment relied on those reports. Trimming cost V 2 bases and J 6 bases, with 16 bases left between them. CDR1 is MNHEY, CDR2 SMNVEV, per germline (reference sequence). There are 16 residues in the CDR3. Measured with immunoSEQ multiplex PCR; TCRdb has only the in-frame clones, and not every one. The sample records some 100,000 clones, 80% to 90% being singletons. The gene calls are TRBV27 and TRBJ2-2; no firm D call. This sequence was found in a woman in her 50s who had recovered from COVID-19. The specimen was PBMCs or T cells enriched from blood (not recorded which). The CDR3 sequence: CASSLKSSGWSGELFF. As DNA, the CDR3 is TGTGCCAGCAGTTTAAAGTCCTCCGGGTGGTCCGGGGAGCTGTTTTTT.